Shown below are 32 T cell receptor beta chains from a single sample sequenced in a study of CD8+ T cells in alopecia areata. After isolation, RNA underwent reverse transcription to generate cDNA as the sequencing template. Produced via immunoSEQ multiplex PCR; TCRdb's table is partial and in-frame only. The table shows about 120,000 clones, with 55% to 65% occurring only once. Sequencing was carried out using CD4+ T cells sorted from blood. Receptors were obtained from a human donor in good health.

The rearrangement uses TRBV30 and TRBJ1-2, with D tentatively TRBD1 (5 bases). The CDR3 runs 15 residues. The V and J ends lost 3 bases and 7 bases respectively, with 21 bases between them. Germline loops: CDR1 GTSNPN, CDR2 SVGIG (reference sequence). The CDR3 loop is CAWSKAVGLYSGYTF. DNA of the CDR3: TGTGCCTGGAGCAAAGCCGTGGGGCTATATAGTGGCTACACCTTC.

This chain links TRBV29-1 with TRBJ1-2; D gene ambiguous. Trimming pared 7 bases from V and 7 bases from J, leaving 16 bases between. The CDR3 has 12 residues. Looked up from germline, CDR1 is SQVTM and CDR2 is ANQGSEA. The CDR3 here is CSASEGRGGYTF. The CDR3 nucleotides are TGCAGCGCCTCGGAGGGTCGTGGTGGCTACACCTTC.

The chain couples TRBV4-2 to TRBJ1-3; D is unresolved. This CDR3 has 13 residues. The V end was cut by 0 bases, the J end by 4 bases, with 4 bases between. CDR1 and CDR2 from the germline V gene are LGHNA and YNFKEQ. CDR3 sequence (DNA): TGTGCCAGCAGCCAAGATCCGGGAAACACCATATATTTT. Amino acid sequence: CASSQDPGNTIYF.

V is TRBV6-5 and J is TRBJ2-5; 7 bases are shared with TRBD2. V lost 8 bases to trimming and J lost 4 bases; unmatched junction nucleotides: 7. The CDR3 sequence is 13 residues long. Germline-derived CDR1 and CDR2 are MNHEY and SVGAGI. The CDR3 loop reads CASSRGVGETQYF. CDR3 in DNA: TGTGCCAGCTCCCGGGGGGTAGGAGAGACCCAGTACTTC.

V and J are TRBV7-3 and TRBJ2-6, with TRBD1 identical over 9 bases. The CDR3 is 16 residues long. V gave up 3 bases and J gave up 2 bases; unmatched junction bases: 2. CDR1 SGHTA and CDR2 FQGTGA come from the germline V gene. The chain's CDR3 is CASSFTGGAGANVLTF. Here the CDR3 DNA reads TGTGCCAGCAGCTTCACAGGGGGCGCTGGGGCCAACGTCCTGACTTTC.

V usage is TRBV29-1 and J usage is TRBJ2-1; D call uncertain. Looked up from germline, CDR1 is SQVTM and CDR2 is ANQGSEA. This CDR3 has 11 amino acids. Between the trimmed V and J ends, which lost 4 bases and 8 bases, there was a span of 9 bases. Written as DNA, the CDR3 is TGCAGCGTTGCTGCGTCGTATGAGCAGTTCTTC. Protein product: CSVAASYEQFF.

The CDR3 here is CASSLGQRNQPQHF. CDR3 nucleotide sequence: TGCGCCAGCAGCTTAGGACAACGCAATCAGCCCCAGCATTTT. V usage is TRBV5-1 and J usage is TRBJ1-5, with D perhaps TRBD1 (5 bases). The ends were cut back, 2 bases at V and 2 bases at J, with 8 bases in the middle. This CDR3 comprises 14 residues. Germline CDR1 is SGHRS and CDR2 is YFSETQ. The whole variable domain, remainder taken from reference TRBV5-1 and TRBJ1-5, is KAGVTQTPRYLIKTRGQQVTLSCSPISGHRSVSWYQQTPGQGLQFLFEYFSETQRNKGNFPGRFSGRQFSNSRSEMNVSTLELGDSALYLCASSLGQRNQPQHFGDGTRLSIL.

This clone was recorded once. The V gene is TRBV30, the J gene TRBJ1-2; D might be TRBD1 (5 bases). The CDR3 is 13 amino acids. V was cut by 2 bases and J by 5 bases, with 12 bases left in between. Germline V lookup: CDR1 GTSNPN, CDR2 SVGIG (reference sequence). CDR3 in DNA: TGTGCCTGGAGTCGGGACGTCTCTTATGGCTACACCTTC. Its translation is CAWSRDVSYGYTF. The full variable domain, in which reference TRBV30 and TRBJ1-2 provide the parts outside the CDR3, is SQTIHQWPATLVQPVGSPLSLECTVEGTSNPNLYWYRQAAGRGLQLLFYSVGIGQISSEVPQNLSASRPQDRQFILSSKKLLLSDSGFYLCAWSRDVSYGYTFGSGTRLTVV.

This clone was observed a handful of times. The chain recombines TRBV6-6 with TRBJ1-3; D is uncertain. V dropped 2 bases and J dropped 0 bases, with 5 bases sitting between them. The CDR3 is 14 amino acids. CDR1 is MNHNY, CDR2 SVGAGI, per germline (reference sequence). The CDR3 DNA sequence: TGTGCCAGCAGTTACGAGGGCTCTGGAAACACCATATATTTT. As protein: CASSYEGSGNTIYF.

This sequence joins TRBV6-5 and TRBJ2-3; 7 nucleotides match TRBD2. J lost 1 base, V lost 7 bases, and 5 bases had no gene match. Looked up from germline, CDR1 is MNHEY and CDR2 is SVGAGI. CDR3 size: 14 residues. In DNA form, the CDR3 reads TGTGCCAGCAAACCGGCGGGGGGCACAGATACGCAGTATTTT. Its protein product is CASKPAGGTDTQYF.

The CDR3 here is CASTTGQASGANVLTF. The CDR3 region has the DNA TGTGCCAGCACCACGGGACAGGCCTCTGGGGCCAACGTCCTGACTTTC. V usage is TRBV5-6 and J usage is TRBJ2-6, with 8 bases that match TRBD1. CDR1 and CDR2 from the germline V gene are SGHDT and YYEEEE. CDR3 length: 16 residues. V lost 6 bases, J lost 0 bases, and 5 bases stayed unmatched.

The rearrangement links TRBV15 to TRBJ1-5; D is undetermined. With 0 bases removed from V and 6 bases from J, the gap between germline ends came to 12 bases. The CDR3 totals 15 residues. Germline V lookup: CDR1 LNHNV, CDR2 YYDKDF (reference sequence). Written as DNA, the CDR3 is TGTGCCACCAGCAGAGACCGAGACGCAGGTCAGCCCCAGCATTTT. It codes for CATSRDRDAGQPQHF.

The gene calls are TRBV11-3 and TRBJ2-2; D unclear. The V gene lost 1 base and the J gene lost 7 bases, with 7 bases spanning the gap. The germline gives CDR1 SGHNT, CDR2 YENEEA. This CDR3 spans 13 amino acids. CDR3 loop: CASSLVASGELFF. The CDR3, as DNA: TGTGCCAGCAGCTTAGTGGCTAGCGGGGAGCTGTTTTTT.

The CDR3 region is CAWKTWETQYF. Written as DNA, the CDR3 is TGTGCCTGGAAGACTTGGGAGACCCAGTACTTC. The V and J genes are TRBV30 and TRBJ2-5, with D hard to call. CDR3 size: 11 residues. Trimming removed 4 bases at V and 5 bases at J, with 8 bases between. From germline, CDR1 is GTSNPN and CDR2 SVGIG (reference sequence).

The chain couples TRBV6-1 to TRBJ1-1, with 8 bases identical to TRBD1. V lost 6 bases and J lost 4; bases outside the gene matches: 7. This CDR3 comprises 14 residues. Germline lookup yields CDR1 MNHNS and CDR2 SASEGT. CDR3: CASSLDRGATEAFF. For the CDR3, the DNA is TGTGCCAGCAGCCTCGACAGGGGCGCCACTGAAGCTTTCTTT.

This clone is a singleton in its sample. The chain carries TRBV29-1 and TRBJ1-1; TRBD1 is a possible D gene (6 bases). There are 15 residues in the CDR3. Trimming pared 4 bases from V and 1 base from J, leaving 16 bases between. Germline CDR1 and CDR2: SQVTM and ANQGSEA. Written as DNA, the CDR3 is TGCAGCGTTGGAGGCCCTCGGGGGCAGAACACTGAAGCTTTCTTT. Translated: CSVGGPRGQNTEAFF.

Written as DNA, the CDR3 is TGTGCCAGCAGCTCCTCCGGGACGGGCAATGAAAAACTGTTTTTT. It translates to CASSSSGTGNEKLFF. The V gene is TRBV5-4, the J gene TRBJ1-4, with a weak D call TRBD1 (5 bases). The CDR3 loop spans 15 amino acids. The V end lost 3 bases, the J end lost 5 bases, and 14 bases lay between the germline ends. The V gene's germline CDR1 is SGHNT and CDR2 YYREEE (reference sequence).

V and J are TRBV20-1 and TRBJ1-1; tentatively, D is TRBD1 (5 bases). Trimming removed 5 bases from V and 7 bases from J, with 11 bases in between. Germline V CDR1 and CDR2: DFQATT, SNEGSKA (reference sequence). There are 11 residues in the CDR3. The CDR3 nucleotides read TGCAGTGCTCCCCGGACAAGTGAAGCTTTCTTT. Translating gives CSAPRTSEAFF.

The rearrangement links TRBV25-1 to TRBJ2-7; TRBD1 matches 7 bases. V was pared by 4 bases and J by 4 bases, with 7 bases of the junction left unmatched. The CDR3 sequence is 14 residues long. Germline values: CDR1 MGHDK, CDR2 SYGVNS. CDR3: CASSAARGWYEQYF. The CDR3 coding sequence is TGTGCCAGCAGTGCGGCCAGGGGGTGGTACGAGCAGTACTTC.

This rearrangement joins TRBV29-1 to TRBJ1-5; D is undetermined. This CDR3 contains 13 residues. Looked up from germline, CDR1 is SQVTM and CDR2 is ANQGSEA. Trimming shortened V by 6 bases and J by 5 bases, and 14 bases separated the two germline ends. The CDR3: CSVALTEDQPQHF. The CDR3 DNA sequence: TGCAGCGTAGCCCTTACAGAGGATCAGCCCCAGCATTTT.

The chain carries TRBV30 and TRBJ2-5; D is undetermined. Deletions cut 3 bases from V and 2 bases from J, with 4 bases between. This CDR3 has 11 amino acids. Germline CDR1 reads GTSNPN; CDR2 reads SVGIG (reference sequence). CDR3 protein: CAWRPQETQYF. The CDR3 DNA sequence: TGTGCCTGGAGACCTCAAGAGACCCAGTACTTC.

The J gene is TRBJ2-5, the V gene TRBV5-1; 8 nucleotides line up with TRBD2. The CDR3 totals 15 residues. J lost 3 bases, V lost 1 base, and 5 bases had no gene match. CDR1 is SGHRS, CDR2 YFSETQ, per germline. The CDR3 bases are TGCGCCAGCAGCTTGAATAGCGGGGCGAAAGAGACCCAGTACTTC. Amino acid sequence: CASSLNSGAKETQYF.

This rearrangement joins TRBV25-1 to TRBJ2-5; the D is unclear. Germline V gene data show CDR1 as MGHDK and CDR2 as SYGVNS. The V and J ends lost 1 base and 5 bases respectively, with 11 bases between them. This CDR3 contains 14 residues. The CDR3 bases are TGTGCCAGCAGTGAATTGGTCCAGTCGGAGACCCAGTACTTC. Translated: CASSELVQSETQYF.

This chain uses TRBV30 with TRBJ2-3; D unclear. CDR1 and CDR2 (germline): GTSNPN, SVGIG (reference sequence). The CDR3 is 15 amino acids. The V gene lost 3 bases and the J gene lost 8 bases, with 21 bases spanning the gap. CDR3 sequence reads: CAWRGRATTIPTQYF. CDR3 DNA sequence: TGTGCCTGGAGGGGCCGGGCCACGACGATCCCTACGCAGTATTTT.

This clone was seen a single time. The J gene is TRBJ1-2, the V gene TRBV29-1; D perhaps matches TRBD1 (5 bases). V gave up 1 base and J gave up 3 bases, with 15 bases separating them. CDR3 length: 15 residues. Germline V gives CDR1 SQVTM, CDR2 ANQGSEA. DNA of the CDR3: TGCAGCGTTGAAGGGGGAGCCAGGGATTACTATGGCTACACCTTC. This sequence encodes CSVEGGARDYYGYTF. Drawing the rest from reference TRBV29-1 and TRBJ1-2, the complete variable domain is SAVISQKPSRDICQRGTSLTIQCQVDSQVTMMFWYRQQPGQSLTLIATANQGSEATYESGFVIDKFPISRPNLTFSTLTVSNMSPEDSSIYLCSVEGGARDYYGYTFGSGTRLTVV.

The DNA for the CDR3 is TGCAGCGTTGAAGAGGGGAAGGCCTCCTCTAACTATGGCTACACCTTC. It is translated as CSVEEGKASSNYGYTF. The V and J genes are TRBV29-1 and TRBJ1-2; D is uncertain. CDR1 is SQVTM and CDR2 is ANQGSEA in the germline V gene. V lost 0 bases to trimming and J lost 0 bases, with 14 bases between them. This CDR3 comprises 16 residues.

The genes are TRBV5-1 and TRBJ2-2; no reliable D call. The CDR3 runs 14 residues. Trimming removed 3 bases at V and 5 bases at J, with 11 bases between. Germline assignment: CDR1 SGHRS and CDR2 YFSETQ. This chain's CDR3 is CASSWDSRTGELFF. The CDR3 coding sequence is TGCGCCAGCAGCTGGGATAGTCGTACCGGGGAGCTGTTTTTT. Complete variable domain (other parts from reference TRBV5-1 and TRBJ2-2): KAGVTQTPRYLIKTRGQQVTLSCSPISGHRSVSWYQQTPGQGLQFLFEYFSETQRNKGNFPGRFSGRQFSNSRSEMNVSTLELGDSALYLCASSWDSRTGELFFGEGSRLTVL.

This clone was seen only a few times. The CDR3 is CSGGTANYGYTF. The DNA of the CDR3 is TGCAGCGGGGGGACCGCGAACTATGGCTACACCTTC. The chain couples TRBV29-1 to TRBJ1-2, with D possibly matching TRBD1 (5 bases). V lost 7 bases to trimming and J lost 2 bases, with 11 bases between them. Germline CDR1 reads SQVTM; CDR2 reads ANQGSEA. This CDR3 is built from 12 residues. Full variable domain (remainder filled in from reference TRBV29-1 and TRBJ1-2): SAVISQKPSRDICQRGTSLTIQCQVDSQVTMMFWYRQQPGQSLTLIATANQGSEATYESGFVIDKFPISRPNLTFSTLTVSNMSPEDSSIYLCSGGTANYGYTFGSGTRLTVV.

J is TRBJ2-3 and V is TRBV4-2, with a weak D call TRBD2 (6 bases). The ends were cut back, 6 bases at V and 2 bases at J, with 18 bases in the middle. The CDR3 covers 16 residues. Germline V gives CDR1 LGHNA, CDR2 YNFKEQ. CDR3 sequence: CASSPIGTRYTDTQYF. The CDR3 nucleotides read TGTGCCAGCAGTCCCATCGGGACTCGATACACAGATACGCAGTATTTT.

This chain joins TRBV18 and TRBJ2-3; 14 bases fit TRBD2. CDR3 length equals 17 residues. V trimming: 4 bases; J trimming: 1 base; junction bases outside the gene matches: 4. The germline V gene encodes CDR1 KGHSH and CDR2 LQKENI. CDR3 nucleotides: TGTGCCAGCTCACGCCCGGGACTAGCGGGGGGCACAGATACGCAGTATTTT. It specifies CASSRPGLAGGTDTQYF.

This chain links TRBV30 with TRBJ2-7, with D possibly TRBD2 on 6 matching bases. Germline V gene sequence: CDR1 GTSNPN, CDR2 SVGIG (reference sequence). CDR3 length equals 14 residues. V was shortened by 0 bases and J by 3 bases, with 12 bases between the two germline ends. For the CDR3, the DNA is TGTGCCTGGAGTGTCAATAGCGGTGGCTACGAGCAGTACTTC. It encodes CAWSVNSGGYEQYF.

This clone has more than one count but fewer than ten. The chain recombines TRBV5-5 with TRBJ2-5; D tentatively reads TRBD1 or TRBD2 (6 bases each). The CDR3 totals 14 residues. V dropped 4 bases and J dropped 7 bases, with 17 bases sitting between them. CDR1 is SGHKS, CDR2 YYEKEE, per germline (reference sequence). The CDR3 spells CASSGGGVQVTQYF. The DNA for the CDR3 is TGTGCCAGCAGCGGGGGCGGGGTTCAGGTGACCCAGTACTTC.